One sample yielded the 20 T cell receptor beta chains listed below, sequenced in a study of blood T cells in healthy people across ages. A sample-barcoded 5' primer and a J-beta primer mix were used in a second PCR of roughly 7 to 11 cycles. TCRdb reprocessed the 5' RACE reads via MiXCR and lists one record per CDR3 protein. Of 850,000 to 1,000,000 distinct CDR3 sequences in the sample, roughly 48% were seen once. The sample comprised blood. The source is a man under 40 in good health.

This clonotype was seen only a few times. The CDR3 loop reads CASSPTHGGVTDTQYF. The CDR3 nucleotides are TGTGCCAGCAGCCCAACGCACGGGGGTGTAACAGATACGCAGTATTTT. The chain recombines TRBV6-2 or TRBV6-3 with TRBJ2-3, with D perhaps TRBD2 (6 bases). V was pared by 6 bases and J by 3 bases, with 19 bases between. The CDR3 sequence is 16 residues long. Per germline, CDR1 MNHEY and CDR2 SVGEGT.

A remark on this clonotype: A much larger clone differs from this one at a single base, so this may be a read error. V usage is TRBV5-1 and J usage is TRBJ1-1; a weak D match, TRBD1 (5 bases). V lost 6 bases and J 4 bases, leaving 22 bases between the germline ends. Germline CDR1 reads SGHRS; CDR2 reads YFSETQ. This CDR3 contains 16 residues. DNA for the CDR3: TGCGCCAGCAACCCATCTGGGGCGTCTGGGGGCACTGAAGCTTTCTTT. This translates into CASNPSGASGGTEAFF.

In this sample, this clonotype turned up a few times. The chain is built from TRBV7-2 and TRBJ1-2; TRBD1 might be the D (5 bases). Trimming removed 4 bases at V and 7 bases at J, with 13 bases between. The CDR3 runs 13 residues. CDR1 and CDR2 (germline): SGHTA, FQGNSA. CDR3: CASSSAGWGGYTF. In DNA, the CDR3 is TGTGCCAGCAGCTCAGCAGGGTGGGGTGGCTACACCTTC.

This clonotype has a handful of counts. The chain uses TRBV7-3 and TRBJ2-7; TRBD2 is a possible D gene (5 bases). Trimming shortened V by 5 bases and J by 4 bases, and 9 bases separated the two germline ends. The CDR3 sequence is 12 residues long. From germline, CDR1 is SGHTA and CDR2 FQGTGA. The CDR3 DNA is TGTGCCAGCAGCACCCCGGGATACGAGCAGTACTTC. Translation: CASSTPGYEQYF.

The rearrangement links TRBV6-6 to TRBJ2-5; TRBD2 aligns across 10 bases. Losses at the gene ends were 5 bases for V and 5 bases for J; bases not matched to a gene: 8. Looked up from germline, CDR1 is MNHNY and CDR2 is SVGAGI (reference sequence). This CDR3 is built from 15 residues. Here the CDR3 reads CASSRLSGGTETQYF. The CDR3 DNA reads as TGTGCCAGCAGTCGACTTAGCGGGGGGACGGAGACCCAGTACTTC.

This rearrangement joins TRBV2 to TRBJ2-7; 9 bases match TRBD2. Germline V gives CDR1 SNHLY, CDR2 FYNNEI. The CDR3 spans 15 residues. J was trimmed by 2 bases and V by 3 bases; bases with no gene match: 5. The CDR3, as DNA: TGTGCCAGCAGTGATCGGACTAGCGCAACCTACGAGCAGTACTTC. Translation: CASSDRTSATYEQYF. The whole variable domain, remainder taken from reference TRBV2 and TRBJ2-7, is EPEVTQTPSHQVTQMGQEVILRCVPISNHLYFYWYRQILGQKVEFLVSFYNNEISEKSEIFDDQFSVERPDGSNFTLKIRSTKLEDSAMYFCASSDRTSATYEQYFGPGTRLTVT.

The chain uses TRBV9 and TRBJ2-5, with TRBD1 matching over 7 bases. The DNA end favors TRBJ2-7, so the J call may be wrong. The V gene's germline CDR1 is SGDLS and CDR2 YYNGEE. The CDR3 extends over 14 amino acids. The CDR3: CASSPLPGGYEQYF. As DNA, the CDR3 is TGTGCCAGCAGCCCCCTCCCAGGGGGCTACGAGCAGTACTTC.

V gene TRBV6-1 combines with J gene TRBJ1-2, with 9 bases identical to TRBD1. The trim removed 6 bases at V and 3 bases at J, leaving 5 bases unmatched. Germline CDR1 MNHNS, CDR2 SASEGT. This CDR3 region has 14 residues. CDR3 sequence: CASRYDRGDYGYTF. CDR3 coding DNA: TGTGCCAGCAGATATGACAGGGGGGACTATGGCTACACCTTC.

This clonotype has more than one count but fewer than ten. This sequence joins TRBV20-1 and TRBJ2-1; TRBD2 aligns across 9 bases. CDR1 DFQATT and CDR2 SNEGSKA come from the germline V gene (reference sequence). The CDR3 totals 12 residues. Trimming took 6 bases from V and 7 from J; bases not matched to a gene: 4. The CDR3 DNA sequence: TGCAGTGCGCGGGGGGGGACGAATGAGCAGTTCTTC. Translating gives CSARGGTNEQFF.

In this sample, this clonotype turned up a few times. The gene calls are TRBV7-2 and TRBJ1-2; perhaps TRBD1 as D (5 bases). Germline V gives CDR1 SGHTA, CDR2 FQGNSA. The CDR3 is 13 residues long. V was trimmed by 0 bases and J by 8 bases, leaving 10 bases between them. DNA of the CDR3: TGTGCCAGCAGCTTAGCAGCGGGGGTCGGCTACACCTTC. This sequence encodes CASSLAAGVGYTF.

The chain links TRBV6-2 or TRBV6-3 to TRBJ2-3; 13 bases are shared with TRBD2. This CDR3 comprises 17 residues. Germline CDR1 MNHEY, CDR2 SVGEGT. The junction had 7 bases not matched to a gene; V was cut back by 6 bases and J by 1 base. CDR3 in DNA: TGTGCCAGCAGAAAGTTAGGACTAGCGGGGGGCACAGATACGCAGTATTTT. Amino acid sequence: CASRKLGLAGGTDTQYF.

The rearrangement joins TRBV7-2 to TRBJ2-7, with D maybe TRBD1 (6 bases). The V end was cut by 1 base, the J end by 2 bases, with 12 bases between. The CDR3 sequence is 15 residues long. Germline CDR1 SGHTA, CDR2 FQGNSA. Here the CDR3 DNA reads TGTGCCAGCAGCTTAGGACTGGACAGAGCCTACGAGCAGTACTTC. Protein product: CASSLGLDRAYEQYF.

This clonotype appeared a few times. This chain links TRBV29-1 with TRBJ2-3; D uncertain. CDR3 length: 12 amino acids. Trimming stripped 7 bases from V and 2 bases from J, with 10 bases between. CDR1 SQVTM and CDR2 ANQGSEA come from the germline V gene. The CDR3: CSGVPPTDTQYF. The CDR3 region has the DNA TGCAGCGGGGTTCCGCCCACAGATACGCAGTATTTT.

The chain combines TRBV15 with TRBJ1-2; no definite D call. The length of the CDR3 is 15 residues. Germline values: CDR1 LNHNV, CDR2 YYDKDF (reference sequence). Trimming removed 0 bases at V and 2 bases at J, with 10 bases between. This chain's CDR3 is CATSRDRGRNYGYTF. The CDR3 DNA sequence: TGTGCCACCAGCAGAGATCGCGGTAGGAACTATGGCTACACCTTC.

The rearrangement joins TRBV3-1 to TRBJ1-5; possibly TRBD1 for D (5 bases). Trimming removed 1 base at V and 2 bases at J, with 21 bases between. This CDR3 region has 19 residues. Germline V gives CDR1 LGHDT, CDR2 YNNKEL (reference sequence). In nucleotides, the CDR3 is TGTGCCAGCAGCCAAGGGGTAAGGGGCCGCGGGGTAGGCAATCAGCCCCAGCATTTT. It yields the protein CASSQGVRGRGVGNQPQHF.

This clonotype was observed a handful of times. This chain connects TRBV28 to TRBJ2-4; tentatively, D is TRBD2 (5 bases). Germline CDR1 reads MDHEN; CDR2 reads SYDVKM. This CDR3 spans 13 amino acids. Trimming pared 7 bases from V and 8 bases from J, leaving 15 bases between. CDR3: CASNLAPEDIQYF. The DNA for the CDR3 is TGTGCCAGCAATCTAGCCCCAGAGGACATTCAGTACTTC.

This rearrangement joins TRBV27 to TRBJ2-2; tentative D call: TRBD2 (6 bases). The V gene lost 6 bases and the J gene lost 2 bases, with 10 bases spanning the gap. CDR3 length: 14 amino acids. Germline V gives CDR1 MNHEY, CDR2 SMNVEV (reference sequence). As DNA, the CDR3 is TGTGCCAGCAGCGGGACTTATAACACCGGGGAGCTGTTTTTT. This translates into CASSGTYNTGELFF.

V is TRBV2 and J is TRBJ1-1; 9 bases map to TRBD1. Looked up from germline, CDR1 is SNHLY and CDR2 is FYNNEI. The trim removed 6 bases at V and 1 base at J, leaving 3 bases unmatched. This CDR3 region has 14 residues. The DNA for the CDR3 is TGTGCCAGCAGGATGGGACAGGGGAACACTGAAGCTTTCTTT. Encoded protein: CASRMGQGNTEAFF.

The chain joins TRBV18 to TRBJ1-1, with D tentatively TRBD1 (6 bases). The CDR3 spans 13 residues. Trimming shortened V by 6 bases and J by 6 bases, and 14 bases separated the two germline ends. Germline CDR1 KGHSH, CDR2 LQKENI. The CDR3 bases are TGTGCCAGCTCCCCAAAGAGGGGGTCTGAAGCTTTCTTT. Translation: CASSPKRGSEAFF.

This clonotype was seen a single time. This chain links TRBV4-2 with TRBJ2-7; TRBD1 might be the D (6 bases). Trimming cost V 1 base and J 7 bases, with 11 bases left between them. CDR3 length: 13 amino acids. Per germline, CDR1 LGHNA and CDR2 YNFKEQ. The CDR3 loop reads CASSQGGGREQYF. The CDR3 DNA follows: TGTGCCAGCAGCCAAGGAGGGGGAAGGGAGCAGTACTTC.